The 28 T cell receptor beta chains in this list originate from one sample, sequenced in a study of T cells after yellow fever vaccination. TCRdb itself ran the 5' RACE reads through MiXCR, one entry per CDR3 protein. The sample includes about 25,000 distinct CDR3 sequences, 5.5% of them seen just once. The sequencing here drew on PBMCs, either bulk or a sorted T-cell subset (CD4+, CD8+, memory, or dextramer-sorted; not recorded which), taken 15 days after the yellow fever booster vaccination. These receptors all come from a man aged 25-45 years who received the YFV17D yellow fever vaccine.

This clonotype was found many times. The chain couples TRBV11-1 to TRBJ2-1; TRBD1 aligns across 9 bases. J was trimmed by 8 bases and V by 5 bases; bases with no gene match: 7. This CDR3 is 14 amino acids long. Germline assignment: CDR1 SGHAT and CDR2 FQDESV (reference sequence). The CDR3: CASSPRRTGDEQFF. The CDR3 region has the DNA TGTGCCAGCAGCCCACGTCGGACAGGGGATGAGCAGTTCTTC.

At least ten counts were recorded for this clonotype. The CDR3 loop is CASSGTGGTEKLFF. The CDR3 bases are TGTGCCAGCAGTGGAACAGGGGGGACTGAAAAACTGTTTTTT. The chain links TRBV2 to TRBJ1-4, with 8 positions matching TRBD1. Germline values: CDR1 SNHLY, CDR2 FYNNEI. Trimming took 4 bases from V and 7 from J; bases not matched to a gene: 5. CDR3 length: 14 amino acids.

This clonotype was seen ten or more times. V and J are TRBV27 and TRBJ2-2; TRBD2 aligns across 12 bases. The V and J ends lost 0 bases and 5 bases, in that order; junction bases with no gene match: 4. Germline V CDR1 and CDR2: MNHEY, SMNVEV (reference sequence). The CDR3 is 17 amino acids. The CDR3 coding sequence is TGTGCCAGCAGTTTATCGTGGCTAGCGGGAGGGACCGGGGAGCTGTTTTTT. It specifies CASSLSWLAGGTGELFF.

Many counts were recorded for this clonotype. The chain carries TRBV5-1 and TRBJ1-1; D is unresolved. V gave up 0 bases and J gave up 11 bases, with 14 bases separating them. The germline CDR1 and CDR2 sequences are SGHRS and YFSETQ. This CDR3 has 13 amino acids. The CDR3 loop reads CASSLDGMGFAFF. The CDR3 region has the DNA TGCGCCAGCAGCTTGGATGGTATGGGGTTCGCTTTCTTT. Variable domain in full (rest from reference TRBV5-1 and TRBJ1-1): KAGVTQTPRYLIKTRGQQVTLSCSPISGHRSVSWYQQTPGQGLQFLFEYFSETQRNKGNFPGRFSGRQFSNSRSEMNVSTLELGDSALYLCASSLDGMGFAFFGQGTRLTVV.

This clonotype was observed many times. The chain couples TRBV18 to TRBJ2-3; D is perhaps TRBD1 (5 bases). The V and J ends lost 5 bases and 0 bases respectively, with 9 bases between them. Looked up from germline, CDR1 is KGHSH and CDR2 is LQKENI. This CDR3 is 14 amino acids long. DNA for the CDR3: TGTGCCAGCTCAAAGGACATAAGCACAGATACGCAGTATTTT. Its protein product is CASSKDISTDTQYF.

The sample holds many counts of this clonotype. The chain carries TRBV11-2 and TRBJ2-7; perhaps TRBD2 as D (5 bases). V was trimmed by 2 bases and J by 4 bases, leaving 18 bases between them. CDR1 and CDR2 from the germline V gene are SGHAT and FQNNGV. This CDR3 comprises 16 residues. This CDR3 is CASSLYSSSSGYEQYF. DNA for the CDR3: TGTGCCAGCAGCTTATACTCCTCGTCCAGCGGTTACGAGCAGTACTTC. The full variable domain, completed using reference TRBV11-2 and TRBJ2-7, is EAGVAQSPRYKIIEKRQSVAFWCNPISGHATLYWYQQILGQGPKLLIQFQNNGVVDDSQLPKDRFSAERLKGVDSTLKIQPAKLEDSAVYLCASSLYSSSSGYEQYFGPGTRLTVT.

This clonotype was seen repeatedly, ten times or more. A read error may account for a junction end that differs from germline. The chain joins TRBV5-6 to TRBJ2-1; D is possibly TRBD1 or TRBD2 (5 bases each). This CDR3 has 11 amino acids. Germline lookup yields CDR1 SGHDT and CDR2 YYEEEE. CDR3 amino acids: CASSYGTSSLF. The DNA of the CDR3 is TGTGCCAGCAGTTACGGGACCTCTAGCCTCTTC.

This clonotype has ten or more counts. This chain connects TRBV6-5 to TRBJ2-5, with 7 bases aligning to TRBD2. V lost 0 bases to trimming and J lost 7 bases; unmatched junction nucleotides: 5. CDR1 and CDR2 from the germline V gene are MNHEY and SVGAGI. This CDR3 spans 14 amino acids. The CDR3 loop reads CASSYSIWEGTQYF. The CDR3 DNA reads TGTGCCAGCAGTTACTCGATTTGGGAGGGGACCCAGTACTTC.

This clonotype has ten or more counts. The rearrangement uses TRBV7-9 and TRBJ1-1; 8 bases map to TRBD1. The CDR3 totals 17 residues. V was pared by 1 base and J by 10 bases, with 17 bases of the junction left unmatched. In germline, CDR1 is SEHNR, CDR2 FQNEAQ (reference sequence). The DNA for the CDR3 is TGTGCCAGCAGCTTAGACTCCGGACAGGGAGTGACTGGCGGAGCTTTCTTT. It translates to CASSLDSGQGVTGGAFF.

This clonotype appeared many times. The chain uses TRBV9 and TRBJ2-7; D could derive from TRBD1 or TRBD2 (6 bases each). Germline V gene lookup returns CDR1 SGDLS and CDR2 YYNGEE. CDR3 length: 16 residues. Trimming cost V 0 bases and J 3 bases, with 16 bases left between them. The CDR3 coding sequence is TGTGCCAGCAGCGTAGGGGGGGCTAGCGAGATCTACGAGCAGTACTTC. Its translation is CASSVGGASEIYEQYF.

This clonotype was counted ten times or more. The gene calls are TRBV7-2 and TRBJ2-7; D remains unclear. Germline CDR1 SGHTA, CDR2 FQGNSA. The CDR3 has 12 amino acids. Trimming removed 5 bases at V and 1 base at J, with 6 bases between. Here the CDR3 reads CASSHPSYEQYF. Written as DNA, the CDR3 is TGTGCCAGCAGCCACCCTTCCTACGAGCAGTACTTC.

This clonotype was detected many times. The rearrangement joins TRBV7-2 to TRBJ2-2; 7 nucleotides line up with TRBD2. Trimming cost V 5 bases and J 4 bases; bases outside gene matches: 1. Germline V gives CDR1 SGHTA, CDR2 FQGNSA. This CDR3 region has 13 residues. CDR3 bases: TGTGCCAGCAGCCGGGAGGCCACCGGGGAGCTGTTTTTT. Translated: CASSREATGELFF.

Relative to its sample, this clonotype is medium-sized. This chain joins TRBV12-3 or TRBV12-4 and TRBJ2-7, with 9 bases fitting TRBD1. Trimming cost V 3 bases and J 0 bases; bases outside gene matches: 3. The CDR3 extends over 15 amino acids. The CDR3 DNA reads as TGTGCCAGCAGTTTTCCGGGACAGGGCTCCTACGAGCAGTACTTC. This codes for CASSFPGQGSYEQYF.

This clonotype was detected ten times or more. The genes are TRBV11-2 and TRBJ1-1; the match to TRBD1 covers 7 bases. With V trimmed by 3 bases and J by 4 bases, 5 bases remained unmatched. Germline values: CDR1 SGHAT, CDR2 FQNNGV. This CDR3 has 14 residues. The CDR3 coding sequence is TGTGCCAGCAGCTTTACAGGGGCCGGCACTGAAGCTTTCTTT. It encodes CASSFTGAGTEAFF.

This clonotype has a count of ten or more. The J gene is TRBJ2-3, the V gene TRBV6-5; no definite D call. Germline V lookup: CDR1 MNHEY, CDR2 SVGAGI. The CDR3 extends over 11 amino acids. Trimming took 7 bases from V and 5 from J, leaving 7 bases between them. The CDR3 sequence is CASTSRDTQYF. The CDR3 DNA follows: TGTGCCAGCACCTCCAGAGATACGCAGTATTTT.

This clonotype showed up many times. The rearrangement joins TRBV20-1 to TRBJ1-2; 7 bases line up with TRBD1. Germline CDR1 DFQATT, CDR2 SNEGSKA (reference sequence). This CDR3 spans 12 amino acids. Unmatched junction bases numbered 8, after V lost 5 bases and J lost 8 bases. The CDR3 region has the DNA TGCAGTGCTTGGGACAGTACCGTGGGCTACACCTTC. Its protein is CSAWDSTVGYTF.

This clonotype was recorded at least ten times. This sequence joins TRBV6-5 and TRBJ1-1; D call uncertain. The germline V gene has CDR1 MNHEY and CDR2 SVGAGI. The CDR3 is 14 residues long. The V and J ends lost 4 bases and 3 bases respectively, with 12 bases between them. CDR3 sequence (DNA): TGTGCCAGCAGTTCCAGCCTTTGGGACACTGAAGCTTTCTTT. Translating gives CASSSSLWDTEAFF.

This clonotype was picked up many times. The rearrangement uses TRBV20-1 and TRBJ2-7; D is perhaps TRBD2 (6 bases). Germline V gene data show CDR1 as DFQATT and CDR2 as SNEGSKA (reference sequence). The CDR3 is made up of 13 amino acids. V shed 5 bases and J shed 7 bases, with 18 bases lying between them. CDR3 sequence (DNA): TGCAGTGCTTTTCGGACTGCACGGGAGGAGCAGTACTTC. Its translation is CSAFRTAREEQYF.

This clonotype was observed at least ten times. This chain connects TRBV24-1 to TRBJ2-5; D call uncertain. In germline, CDR1 is KGHDR, CDR2 SFDVKD. V gave up 1 base and J gave up 0 bases, with 5 bases separating them. The CDR3 sequence is 14 residues long. Here the CDR3 DNA reads TGTGCCACCAGTGATTTCGGACACCAAGAGACCCAGTACTTC. Amino acids: CATSDFGHQETQYF.

This clonotype showed up many times. The chain combines TRBV6-5 with TRBJ1-2; possible D gene TRBD1, 5 bases. With 0 bases removed from V and 8 bases from J, the gap between germline ends came to 13 bases. Per germline, CDR1 MNHEY and CDR2 SVGAGI. The CDR3 contains 14 residues. CDR3: CASSYSGGYDGYTF. DNA of the CDR3: TGTGCCAGCAGTTACTCTGGGGGGTACGACGGCTACACCTTC.

The chain employs TRBV19 and TRBJ1-4, with D hard to call. CDR3 length: 15 amino acids. From germline, CDR1 is LNHDA and CDR2 SQIVND (reference sequence). Trimming stripped 4 bases from V and 2 bases from J, with 11 bases between. In DNA, the CDR3 is TGTGCCAGTAGTACCAGAATCGCGACTAATGAAAAACTGTTTTTT. Protein sequence: CASSTRIATNEKLFF.

Many counts were recorded for this clonotype. The CDR3 coding sequence is TGTGCCAGCAGCTTAGTGGCGGCTAGCCGGGCCAATGAGCAGTTCTTC. Amino acids: CASSLVAASRANEQFF. The chain links TRBV11-1 to TRBJ2-1; possible D gene TRBD2, 5 bases. The CDR3 spans 16 residues. Germline V CDR1 and CDR2: SGHAT, FQDESV (reference sequence). Trimming shortened V by 1 base and J by 6 bases, and 16 bases separated the two germline ends.

Ten or more counts support this clonotype. The chain joins TRBV7-8 to TRBJ2-3, with a weak D call TRBD2 (5 bases). The CDR3 is made up of 13 amino acids. With 3 bases removed from V and 5 bases from J, the gap between germline ends came to 9 bases. Germline assignment: CDR1 SGHVS and CDR2 FQNEAQ. CDR3 in DNA: TGTGCCAGCAGCTTCCGGGGTGGAGATACGCAGTATTTT. Protein sequence: CASSFRGGDTQYF.

Turning to this clonotype: Possible read error: a much larger clone is one base away. The V and J genes are TRBV18 and TRBJ2-7; 10 positions match TRBD2. This CDR3 spans 17 amino acids. Per germline, CDR1 KGHSH and CDR2 LQKENI. Trimming cost V 2 bases and J 4 bases; bases outside gene matches: 11. Here the CDR3 reads CASSPRGQSSGRYEQYF. The CDR3 bases are TGTGCCAGCTCACCAAGGGGGCAATCTAGCGGGAGATACGAGCAGTACTTC.

With regard to this clonotype: The missing conserved phenylalanine or tryptophan at the end of this CDR3 makes a read error likely. The chain has TRBV10-3 and TRBJ2-6, with unresolved D. V lost 6 bases, J lost 1 base, and 7 bases lay in between. This CDR3 region has 14 residues. In germline, CDR1 is ENHRY, CDR2 SYGVKD. The CDR3 region is CAISPISGANVLTL. CDR3 DNA: TGTGCCATCAGCCCAATTTCTGGGGCCAACGTCCTGACTCTC.

There are many counts of this clonotype. The J gene is TRBJ2-1, the V gene TRBV9, with 9 bases that match TRBD2. Germline V gene data show CDR1 as SGDLS and CDR2 as YYNGEE. The junction had 12 bases not matched to a gene; V was cut back by 7 bases and J by 7 bases. This CDR3 has 15 amino acids. The CDR3 DNA sequence: TGTGCCAGCGGGGAATCTAGCGGGATAATGAATGAGCAGTTCTTC. Translated, it gives CASGESSGIMNEQFF.

In the case of this clonotype: It may be a read error: a sequence one base away is much more abundant. The chain joins TRBV6-2 or TRBV6-3 to TRBJ2-2; no definite D call. Germline-derived CDR1 and CDR2 are MNHEY and SVGEGT. This CDR3 has 14 residues. CDR3 sequence reads: CASGYSAQTGELFF. The CDR3 coding sequence is TGTGCCAGCGGTTACTCGGCCCAGACCGGGGAGCTGTTTTTT.

This clonotype occurred many times. The chain joins TRBV2 to TRBJ2-1; 10 nucleotides align to TRBD2. Germline CDR1 SNHLY, CDR2 FYNNEI. The CDR3 is 15 amino acids. Unmatched junction bases numbered 3, after V lost 2 bases and J lost 5 bases. The CDR3 here is CASSEPSGRDNEQFF. The CDR3 DNA follows: TGTGCCAGCAGTGAACCTAGCGGGAGAGACAATGAGCAGTTCTTC.